This T cell receptor beta chain is drawn from a study of T cells in Graves' hyperthyroidism and ophthalmopathy. Background on the study: Peripheral blood was taken when the disease was first diagnosed, before any treatment began.

Amplification yielded TCR beta CDR3 regions, with RNA transcripts as the source. The HTBI primer set was used in a first-round RT-PCR of the TCR CDR3. TCRdb itself ran the multiplex PCR reads through MiXCR, one entry per CDR3 protein. The table shows about 720,000 distinct CDR3 sequences, with 18% occurring only once. V lost 2 bases and J lost 7, with 18 bases in between. CDR3 length: 16 residues. The V gene's germline CDR1 is SGHDT and CDR2 YYEEEE. This clonotype appeared once. Clinical symptoms, serum thyroxine, TRAb, thyroid ultrasound and orbital computed tomography established diagnosis. Ahead of any ophthalmopathy symptoms, the blood sample was obtained at the first diagnosis of hyperthyroidism.

Material: blood. The receptor was derived from a woman in her forties or fifties with Graves' hyperthyroidism that later progressed to Graves' ophthalmopathy. This chain links TRBV5-6 with TRBJ1-4; D not resolved. CDR3 region: CASSLGLTWTAEKLFF. In nucleotides, the CDR3 is TGTGCCAGCAGCTTAGGGCTAACCTGGACGGCTGAAAAACTGTTTTTT.